This T cell receptor (beta chain) comes out of a study of beta chain features in type 1 diabetes. This clone was seen only a few times. Its cognate antigen is unknown. The study's findings and limits: Here, the possible influence of HLA type (on TCRB rearrangement) remained unresolved. Among patients with Type 1 diabetes, TCRB CDR3s were moderately but significantly shorter in every one of the four CD4+ subsets. In comparison with healthy donors, patients had naive, central memory and Treg TCRB repertoires that appeared more similar. Diminished insertions and augmented deletions at VDJ junctions characterized type 1 diabetes patients.

Reverse transcribing all isolated RNA meant expressed TCRB transcripts were sequenced. Samples of naive, central memory and regulatory T cells yielded a mean of approximately 3.7 million reads. Data came from immunoSEQ multiplex PCR; TCRdb stores just in-frame clones and leaves some out. The data show around 260,000 clones, approximately 25% seen once. CDR1 GTSNPN and CDR2 SVGIG come from the germline V gene (reference sequence). Deletions cut 3 bases from V and 6 bases from J, with 15 bases between. The CDR3 length is 14 residues. This TCR derives from a woman in her twenties or thirties with type 1 diabetes. Sequenced: naive CD4+ T cells from blood. The J gene is TRBJ2-1, the V gene TRBV30; D possibly corresponds to TRBD2 (5 bases). The CDR3, as DNA: TGTGCCTGGAGCCTTTTTGGGAGTGGCAATGAGCAGTTCTTC. Its protein product is CAWSLFGSGNEQFF. Combining the CDR3 with reference TRBV30 and TRBJ2-1 gives the whole variable domain SQTIHQWPATLVQPVGSPLSLECTVEGTSNPNLYWYRQAAGRGLQLLFYSVGIGQISSEVPQNLSASRPQDRQFILSSKKLLLSDSGFYLCAWSLFGSGNEQFFGPGTRLTVL.